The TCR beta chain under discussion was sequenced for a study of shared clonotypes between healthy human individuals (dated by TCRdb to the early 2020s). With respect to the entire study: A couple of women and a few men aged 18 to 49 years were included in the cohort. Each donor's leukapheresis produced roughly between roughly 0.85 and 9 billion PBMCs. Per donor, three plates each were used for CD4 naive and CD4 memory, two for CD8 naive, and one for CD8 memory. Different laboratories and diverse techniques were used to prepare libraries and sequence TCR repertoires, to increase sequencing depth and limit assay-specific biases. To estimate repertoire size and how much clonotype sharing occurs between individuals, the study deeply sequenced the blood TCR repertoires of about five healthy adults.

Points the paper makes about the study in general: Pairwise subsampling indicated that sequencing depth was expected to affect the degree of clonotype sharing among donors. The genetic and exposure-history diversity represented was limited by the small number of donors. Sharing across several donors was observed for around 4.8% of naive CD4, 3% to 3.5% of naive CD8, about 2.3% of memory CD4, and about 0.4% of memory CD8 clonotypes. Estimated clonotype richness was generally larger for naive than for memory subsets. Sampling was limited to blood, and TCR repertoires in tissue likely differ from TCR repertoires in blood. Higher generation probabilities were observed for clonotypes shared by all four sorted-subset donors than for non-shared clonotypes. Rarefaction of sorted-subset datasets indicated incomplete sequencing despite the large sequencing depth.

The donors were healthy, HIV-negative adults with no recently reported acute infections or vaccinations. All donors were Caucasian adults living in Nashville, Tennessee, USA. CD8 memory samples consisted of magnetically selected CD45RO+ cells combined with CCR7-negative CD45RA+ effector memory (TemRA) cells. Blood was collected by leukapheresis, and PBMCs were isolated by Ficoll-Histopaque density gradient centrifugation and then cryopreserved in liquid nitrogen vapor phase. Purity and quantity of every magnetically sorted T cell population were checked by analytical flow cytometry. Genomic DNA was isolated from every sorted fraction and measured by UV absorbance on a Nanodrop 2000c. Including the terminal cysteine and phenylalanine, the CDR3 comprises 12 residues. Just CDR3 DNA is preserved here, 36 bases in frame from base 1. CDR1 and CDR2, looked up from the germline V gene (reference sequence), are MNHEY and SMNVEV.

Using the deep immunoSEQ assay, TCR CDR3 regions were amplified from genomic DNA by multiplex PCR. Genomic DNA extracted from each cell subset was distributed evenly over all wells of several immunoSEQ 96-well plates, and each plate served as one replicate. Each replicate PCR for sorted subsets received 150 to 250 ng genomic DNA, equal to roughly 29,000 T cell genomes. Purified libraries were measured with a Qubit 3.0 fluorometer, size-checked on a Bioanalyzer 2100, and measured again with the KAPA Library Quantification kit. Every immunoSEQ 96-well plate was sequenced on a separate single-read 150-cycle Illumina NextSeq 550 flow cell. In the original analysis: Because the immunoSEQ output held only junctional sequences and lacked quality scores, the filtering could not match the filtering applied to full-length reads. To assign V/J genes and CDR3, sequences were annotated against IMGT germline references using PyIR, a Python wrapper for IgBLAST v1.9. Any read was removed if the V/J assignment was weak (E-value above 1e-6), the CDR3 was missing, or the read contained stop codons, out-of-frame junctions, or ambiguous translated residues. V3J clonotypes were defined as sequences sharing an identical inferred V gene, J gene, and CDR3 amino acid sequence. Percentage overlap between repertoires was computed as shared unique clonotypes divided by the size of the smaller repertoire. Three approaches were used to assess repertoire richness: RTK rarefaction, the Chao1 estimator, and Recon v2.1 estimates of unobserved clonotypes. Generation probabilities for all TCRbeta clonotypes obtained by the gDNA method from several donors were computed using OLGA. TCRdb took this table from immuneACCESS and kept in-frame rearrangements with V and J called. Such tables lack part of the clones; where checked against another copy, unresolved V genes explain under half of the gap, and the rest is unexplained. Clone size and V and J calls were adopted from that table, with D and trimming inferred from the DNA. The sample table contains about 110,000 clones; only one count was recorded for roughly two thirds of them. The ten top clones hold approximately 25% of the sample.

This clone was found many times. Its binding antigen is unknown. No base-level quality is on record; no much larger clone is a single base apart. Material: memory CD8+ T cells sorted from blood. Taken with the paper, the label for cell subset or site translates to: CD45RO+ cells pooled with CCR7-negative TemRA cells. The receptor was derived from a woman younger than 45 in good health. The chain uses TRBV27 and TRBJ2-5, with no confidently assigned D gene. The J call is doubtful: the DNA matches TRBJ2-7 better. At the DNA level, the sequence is TGTGCCAGCAGTTTGGGCGGCTACGAGCAGTACTTC. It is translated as CASSLGGYEQYF.